One and the same sample provided the 27 T cell receptor beta chains below, sequenced in a study of blood T cell repertoires in COVID-19. The method was immunoSEQ multiplex PCR; TCRdb's version includes in-frame clones alone and lacks a portion of them. Of some 320,000 clones in the sample, over 75% were seen once. Input material: peripheral blood. These receptors originate from a human donor in a cohort sampled during active COVID-19.

This clone has only a few counts. The chain links TRBV19 to TRBJ2-7, with D possibly TRBD2 on 6 matching bases. This CDR3 is built from 13 residues. V was cut by 5 bases and J by 3 bases, with 11 bases left in between. The germline V gene has CDR1 LNHDA and CDR2 SQIVND (reference sequence). The CDR3 DNA reads as TGTGCCAGTAGTGTCGGGACTTTCTACGAGCAGTACTTC. Its translation: CASSVGTFYEQYF.

This chain connects TRBV3-1 (or the pseudogene TRBV3-2) to TRBJ2-7; 8 bases align to TRBD2. The CDR3 totals 16 residues. Germline V gives CDR1 LGHDT, CDR2 YNNKEL (reference sequence). V was pared by 8 bases and J by 3 bases, with 15 bases of the junction left unmatched. CDR3 coding DNA: TGTGCCAGCTCGGGGTCCGGGGGGGCCTTGATCTACGAGCAGTACTTC. Translated: CASSGSGGALIYEQYF.

The chain employs TRBV25-1 and TRBJ2-7; D ambiguous. Trimming took off 5 bases at V and 0 bases at J, with 14 bases between the two ends. This CDR3 comprises 15 residues. Germline lookup yields CDR1 MGHDK and CDR2 SYGVNS. The CDR3 coding sequence is TGTGCCAGCAGTCCTTCAGTGGAGAGCTCCTACGAGCAGTACTTC. This gives the protein CASSPSVESSYEQYF.

The V and J genes are TRBV6-1 and TRBJ1-4; possible D gene TRBD1, 6 bases. The V and J ends lost 1 base and 7 bases respectively, with 10 bases between them. There are 14 residues in the CDR3. Germline V gene data show CDR1 as MNHNS and CDR2 as SASEGT. CDR3 in amino acids: CASSEGTVGEKLFF. CDR3 nucleotide sequence: TGTGCCAGCAGTGAAGGGACAGTGGGTGAAAAACTGTTTTTT.

The chain recombines TRBV19 with TRBJ2-7; perhaps TRBD1 as D (6 bases). The CDR3 sequence is 13 residues long. The germline V and J ends were trimmed by 6 bases and 3 bases, with 12 bases remaining between them. Germline V gene data show CDR1 as LNHDA and CDR2 as SQIVND (reference sequence). CDR3 bases: TGTGCCAGTAGATCGTTCAGGGGCTACGAGCAGTACTTC. Encoded protein: CASRSFRGYEQYF.

This clone was seen a handful of times. The chain joins TRBV5-1 to TRBJ1-1; 10 bases match TRBD1. This CDR3 has 18 amino acids. Germline V gene lookup returns CDR1 SGHRS and CDR2 YFSETQ. V dropped 3 bases and J dropped 1; count of bases not matched to a gene: 12. CDR3 loop: CASSSTSTTGGGNTEAFF. CDR3 DNA sequence: TGCGCCAGCAGCTCAACAAGTACGACAGGGGGCGGGAACACTGAAGCTTTCTTT. Based on the CDR3 plus reference TRBV5-1 and TRBJ1-1, the full variable domain is KAGVTQTPRYLIKTRGQQVTLSCSPISGHRSVSWYQQTPGQGLQFLFEYFSETQRNKGNFPGRFSGRQFSNSRSEMNVSTLELGDSALYLCASSSTSTTGGGNTEAFFGQGTRLTVV.

The J gene is TRBJ2-2, the V gene TRBV11-3; D remains unclear. V lost 3 bases and J lost 0, with 8 bases in between. Germline CDR1 is SGHNT and CDR2 is YENEEA. CDR3 length: 15 amino acids. The DNA for the CDR3 is TGTGCCAGCAGCTTGGGCAACGCGAACACCGGGGAGCTGTTTTTT. This translates into CASSLGNANTGELFF.

The chain recombines TRBV10-3 with TRBJ2-1, with 13 bases that match TRBD2. This CDR3 contains 17 residues. From germline, CDR1 is ENHRY and CDR2 SYGVKD. The ends lost 0 bases at V and 4 bases at J; junction bases unmatched: 3. CDR3 DNA: TGTGCCATCAGTGAGTCAGGGACTAGCGGGGTTTACAATGAGCAGTTCTTC. This sequence encodes CAISESGTSGVYNEQFF.

This chain joins TRBV7-9 and TRBJ2-6; 8 nucleotides align to TRBD2. J gave up 0 bases and V 4 bases, and 8 bases lay outside the gene matches. Per the germline V gene, CDR1 is SEHNR and CDR2 is FQNEAQ (reference sequence). CDR3 size: 18 residues. For the CDR3, the DNA is TGTGCCAGCAGCTCAGGGGCGGGGGGCCTCTCTGGGGCCAACGTCCTGACTTTC. It is translated as CASSSGAGGLSGANVLTF.

V is TRBV7-2 and J is TRBJ1-5; the D gene is possibly TRBD1 (5 bases). The germline V and J ends were trimmed by 1 base and 5 bases, with 12 bases remaining between them. The CDR3 has 15 amino acids. The germline V gene has CDR1 SGHTA and CDR2 FQGNSA. CDR3 bases: TGTGCCAGCAGCTTAGAAACGGGAGGGGATCAGCCCCAGCATTTT. Translation: CASSLETGGDQPQHF.

The sample holds one count of this clone. J is TRBJ2-2 and V is TRBV24-1; 9 bases agree with TRBD1. The V gene's germline CDR1 is KGHDR and CDR2 SFDVKD. The V and J ends lost 9 bases and 0 bases, in that order; junction bases with no gene match: 4. The CDR3 is 15 amino acids. Here the CDR3 DNA reads TGTGCCACCGGTGGACAGGGGTCGAACACCGGGGAGCTGTTTTTT. Protein product: CATGGQGSNTGELFF.

This clone has a single count. This chain connects TRBV5-1 to TRBJ1-1; the match to TRBD1 covers 7 bases. The V and J ends lost 4 bases and 1 base, in that order; junction bases with no gene match: 7. This CDR3 has 15 residues. Germline V CDR1 and CDR2: SGHRS, YFSETQ. CDR3 sequence (DNA): TGCGCCAGCAGCGCCGGACAGGCTCGGAACACTGAAGCTTTCTTT. Protein product: CASSAGQARNTEAFF.

J is TRBJ1-1 and V is TRBV30, with D perhaps TRBD1 (6 bases). The CDR3 extends over 14 amino acids. Germline CDR1 GTSNPN, CDR2 SVGIG (reference sequence). The V and J ends lost 3 bases and 1 base respectively, with 12 bases between them. Written as DNA, the CDR3 is TGTGCCTGGAGCGGGGGGCCTGAGAACACTGAAGCTTTCTTT. It yields the protein CAWSGGPENTEAFF.

The chain uses TRBV19 and TRBJ2-1; 12 bases are shared with TRBD2. The germline V gene has CDR1 LNHDA and CDR2 SQIVND (reference sequence). The CDR3 extends over 16 amino acids. Trimming took 5 bases from V and 4 from J; bases not matched to a gene: 6. CDR3 nucleotide sequence: TGTGCCAGTAGTCCACGGACTAGCGGGGCATACAATGAGCAGTTCTTC. This gives the protein CASSPRTSGAYNEQFF.

The rearrangement uses TRBV23-1 and TRBJ1-6; 8 bases map to TRBD1. TRBV23-1 is identified as an open reading frame with a role that is uncertain. With 7 bases clipped from V and 5 bases from J, the junction kept 7 bases outside the gene matches. The CDR3 is 15 residues long. The CDR3 DNA reads as TGCGCCAGCAATCCGGCGGGACAGGATAATTCACCCCTCCACTTT. Amino acids: CASNPAGQDNSPLHF.

The genes are TRBV9 and TRBJ2-2; 11 positions agree with TRBD1. This CDR3 is 16 amino acids long. V was clipped by 3 bases and J by 7 bases; unmatched bases: 8. Germline CDR1 is SGDLS and CDR2 is YYNGEE. CDR3 region: CASSALFGTGGGELFF. In DNA form, the CDR3 reads TGTGCCAGCAGCGCCCTTTTCGGGACAGGGGGCGGGGAGCTGTTTTTT.

The chain recombines TRBV5-1 with TRBJ2-7; 8 bases fit TRBD2. V lost 0 bases, J lost 3 bases, and 2 bases stayed unmatched. CDR1 SGHRS and CDR2 YFSETQ come from the germline V gene. The CDR3 has 14 residues. The CDR3 DNA sequence: TGCGCCAGCAGCTTGGAACTAGCGGTCTACGAGCAGTACTTC. Translating gives CASSLELAVYEQYF.

Only one count was recorded for this clone. The rearrangement joins TRBV7-9 to TRBJ2-7; 7 positions agree with TRBD1. The CDR3 is 16 amino acids. Germline V lookup: CDR1 SEHNR, CDR2 FQNEAQ (reference sequence). V gave up 5 bases and J gave up 1 base; unmatched junction bases: 11. This CDR3 is CASSQGPGQKSYEQYF. The CDR3 nucleotides are TGTGCCAGCAGCCAAGGACCGGGACAGAAGTCCTACGAGCAGTACTTC. Looking up the rest from reference TRBV7-9 and TRBJ2-7 gives the full variable domain: DTGVSQNPRHKITKRGQNVTFRCDPISEHNRLYWYRQTLGQGPEFLTYFQNEAQLEKSRLLSDRFSAERPKGSFSTLEIQRTEQGDSAMYLCASSQGPGQKSYEQYFGPGTRLTVT.

This clone was seen a few times. This chain joins TRBV5-6 and TRBJ2-5; 9 bases line up with TRBD1. The V and J ends lost 5 bases and 4 bases, in that order; junction bases with no gene match: 3. Germline CDR1 is SGHDT and CDR2 is YYEEEE. The length of the CDR3 is 13 residues. This CDR3 is CASSTGGRETQYF. The CDR3 DNA follows: TGTGCCAGCAGTACAGGGGGCAGAGAGACCCAGTACTTC.

This clone was detected only once. The chain joins TRBV5-1 to TRBJ2-7, with 8 bases that match TRBD1. CDR3 length equals 15 residues. Germline V gene data show CDR1 as SGHRS and CDR2 as YFSETQ. The junction had 9 bases not matched to a gene; V was cut back by 4 bases and J by 3 bases. CDR3 region: CASSPNRGSRYEQYF. For the CDR3, the DNA is TGCGCCAGCAGCCCAAACAGGGGGTCTCGCTACGAGCAGTACTTC. Full variable domain (remainder filled in from reference TRBV5-1 and TRBJ2-7): KAGVTQTPRYLIKTRGQQVTLSCSPISGHRSVSWYQQTPGQGLQFLFEYFSETQRNKGNFPGRFSGRQFSNSRSEMNVSTLELGDSALYLCASSPNRGSRYEQYFGPGTRLTVT.

There are a few counts of this clone. The J gene is TRBJ1-5, the V gene TRBV6-6, with 10 positions matching TRBD1. Germline-derived CDR1 and CDR2 are MNHNY and SVGAGI (reference sequence). This CDR3 spans 16 amino acids. V lost 6 bases and J lost 4; bases outside the gene matches: 9. The CDR3 is CASSRGGTGVNQPQHF. The CDR3 bases are TGTGCCAGCAGCCGAGGCGGGACAGGGGTAAATCAGCCCCAGCATTTT.

This clone occurred a few times. The chain links TRBV10-3 to TRBJ2-7; the match to TRBD2 covers 9 bases. This CDR3 has 14 residues. V was clipped by 4 bases and J by 9 bases; unmatched bases: 10. Germline V CDR1 and CDR2: ENHRY, SYGVKD. The CDR3 loop is CAISGGGGAPRQYF. The CDR3 DNA is TGTGCCATCAGTGGAGGCGGGGGGGCGCCGAGGCAGTACTTC.

This clone was seen only a few times. The chain couples TRBV20-1 to TRBJ2-7, with D possibly matching TRBD1 (6 bases). CDR1 is DFQATT, CDR2 SNEGSKA, per germline (reference sequence). V was pared by 6 bases and J by 5 bases, with 11 bases between. The CDR3 is 11 residues long. The CDR3 here is CSATRGHEQYF. Here the CDR3 DNA reads TGCAGTGCCACCAGGGGCCACGAGCAGTACTTC.

The rearrangement joins TRBV7-8 to TRBJ2-7; the D gene could be TRBD1 or TRBD2 (5 bases each). V lost 5 bases and J 4 bases, leaving 15 bases between the germline ends. CDR1 is SGHVS and CDR2 is FQNEAQ in the germline V gene. The CDR3 consists of 14 residues. CDR3 nucleotides: TGTGCCAGCAGCCGGGGCCAGGTGGAATACGAGCAGTACTTC. It translates to CASSRGQVEYEQYF.

This clone was seen only a few times. J is TRBJ2-7 and V is TRBV18; 10 bases map to TRBD2. Germline CDR1 and CDR2: KGHSH and LQKENI. V shed 6 bases and J 7 bases; nucleotides not matched to a gene: 9. There are 14 residues in the CDR3. CDR3 DNA: TGTGCCAGCTCGTCCGGGACTAGCGCTGGGGAGCAGTACTTC. It codes for CASSSGTSAGEQYF.

The chain couples TRBV5-1 to TRBJ1-5; D is possibly TRBD1 (5 bases). The germline V gene has CDR1 SGHRS and CDR2 YFSETQ. Trimming removed 0 bases at V and 2 bases at J, with 6 bases between. The CDR3 contains 14 residues. The CDR3 region has the DNA TGCGCCAGCAGCTTGGAGACAGGCAATCAGCCCCAGCATTTT. It specifies CASSLETGNQPQHF.

This rearrangement joins TRBV6-6 to TRBJ1-1; unclear D gene. This CDR3 is 12 amino acids long. Germline V lookup: CDR1 MNHNY, CDR2 SVGAGI (reference sequence). Trimming cost V 2 bases and J 3 bases, with 4 bases left between them. CDR3 DNA: TGTGCCAGCAGTTACGAGGACACTGAAGCTTTCTTT. It codes for CASSYEDTEAFF.